The source of this TCR beta chain is a study of lymphopenia after photon versus proton radiotherapy. Germline values: CDR1 SGHRS, CDR2 YFSETQ. V was pared by 4 bases and J by 5 bases, with 15 bases between. CDR3 length equals 14 residues. The repertoire was sequenced with immunoSEQ multiplex PCR; TCRdb's copy has only in-frame clones and lacks some. The profile shows approximately 45,000 clones, 85% of them singletons. This sequence was found in a man in his forties or fifties with gastric cancer. Sequencing was performed on peripheral blood, taken from a patient treated with photon-based radiotherapy. The J gene is TRBJ2-5, the V gene TRBV5-1; D ambiguous. The CDR3 spells CASSDARSSETQYF. DNA of the CDR3: TGCGCCAGCAGCGATGCTCGTAGCTCCGAGACCCAGTACTTC.